This TCR beta chain was identified during a study of blood T cell repertoires in COVID-19. The protocol was immunoSEQ multiplex PCR, while the TCRdb copy is restricted to in-frame clones and leaves out a portion. The sample gives some 210,000 clones, roughly four fifths of which show up once; nearly 9.5% is in the top ten. Participant ages covered about 18 to 95 years across about 25 US areas. Grouping used clinical history reported by participants in a survey and questionnaire. From germline, CDR1 is SNHLY and CDR2 FYNNEI. The CDR3 totals 13 residues. J gave up 0 bases and V 9 bases, and 2 bases lay outside the gene matches.

The clonotype comes from a man aged 35-49 years who had recovered from COVID-19. The chain uses TRBV2 and TRBJ2-3; 8 positions agree with TRBD1. The source material was PBMCs or T cells enriched from blood (not recorded which). The CDR3 protein is CARRTGSTDTQYF. The CDR3 coding sequence is TGTGCCAGACGGACAGGGAGCACAGATACGCAGTATTTT.